Presented here are 26 T cell receptor beta chains from one specimen sequenced in a study of shared clonotypes between healthy human individuals. The assay was immunoSEQ multiplex PCR, and TCRdb's table has in-frame clones only and misses some. Of about 710,000 clones in the sample, around 73% are singletons; the top ten hold more than 1.5%. The sample consisted of memory CD4+ T cells sorted from blood. Subset described: CD45RA-negative fraction. The receptors were gathered from a young woman in good health.

The CDR3 here is CASSSPGRNNEQFF. In nucleotides, the CDR3 is TGTGCCAGCAGCTCACCCGGACGGAACAATGAGCAGTTCTTC. The J gene is TRBJ2-1, the V gene TRBV11-3; D is undetermined. Germline V CDR1 and CDR2: SGHNT, YENEEA. The V and J ends lost 4 bases and 5 bases respectively, with 12 bases between them. CDR3 length: 14 amino acids.

This clone was counted once. V usage is TRBV19 and J usage is TRBJ1-5; possible D gene TRBD1, 5 bases. The CDR3 covers 17 residues. Per the germline V gene, CDR1 is LNHDA and CDR2 is SQIVND (reference sequence). With 3 bases removed from V and 2 bases from J, the gap between germline ends came to 17 bases. Here the CDR3 reads CASSISRGQGRNQPQHF. The DNA for the CDR3 is TGTGCCAGTAGTATCTCGAGGGGTCAGGGTCGCAATCAGCCCCAGCATTTT. Full variable domain (missing parts from reference TRBV19 and TRBJ1-5): DGGITQSPKYLFRKEGQNVTLSCEQNLNHDAMYWYRQDPGQGLRLIYYSQIVNDFQKGDIAEGYSVSREKKESFPLTVTSAQKNPTAFYLCASSISRGQGRNQPQHFGDGTRLSIL.

The chain has TRBV7-9 and TRBJ2-2, with D perhaps TRBD1 (6 bases). The CDR3 spans 15 residues. V dropped 3 bases and J dropped 2 bases, with 10 bases sitting between them. Germline V lookup: CDR1 SEHNR, CDR2 FQNEAQ (reference sequence). CDR3 nucleotides: TGTGCCAGCAGCTTTCGGGACATTAACACCGGGGAGCTGTTTTTT. Translating gives CASSFRDINTGELFF.

This clone came up once. Here the CDR3 reads CASSDPAAGELFF. DNA of the CDR3: TGTGCCAGTAGTGACCCAGCGGCCGGGGAGCTGTTTTTT. This chain links TRBV19 with TRBJ2-2; weak D call: TRBD2 (5 bases). Germline values: CDR1 LNHDA, CDR2 SQIVND (reference sequence). This CDR3 region has 13 residues. V was clipped by 5 bases and J by 6 bases, with 10 bases between them. Full variable domain (rest looked up from reference TRBV19 and TRBJ2-2): DGGITQSPKYLFRKEGQNVTLSCEQNLNHDAMYWYRQDPGQGLRLIYYSQIVNDFQKGDIAEGYSVSREKKESFPLTVTSAQKNPTAFYLCASSDPAAGELFFGEGSRLTVL.

The chain links TRBV27 to TRBJ2-7; a weak D match, TRBD2 (7 bases). Between the trimmed V and J ends, which lost 4 bases and 6 bases, there was a span of 13 bases. Germline-derived CDR1 and CDR2 are MNHEY and SMNVEV (reference sequence). The CDR3 sequence is 13 residues long. This CDR3 is CASSSQRDTEQYF. The CDR3, as DNA: TGTGCCAGCAGTTCACAGCGGGACACCGAGCAGTACTTC.

The chain joins TRBV19 to TRBJ2-6; D unclear. CDR1 and CDR2 from the germline V gene are LNHDA and SQIVND (reference sequence). V was trimmed by 0 bases and J by 0 bases, leaving 18 bases between them. The CDR3 consists of 20 residues. CDR3 in amino acids: CASSIDLFWQINSGANVLTF. CDR3 nucleotides: TGTGCCAGTAGTATAGATCTATTCTGGCAGATTAACTCTGGGGCCAACGTCCTGACTTTC. Using reference TRBV19 and TRBJ2-6 for the parts outside the CDR3, the full variable domain is DGGITQSPKYLFRKEGQNVTLSCEQNLNHDAMYWYRQDPGQGLRLIYYSQIVNDFQKGDIAEGYSVSREKKESFPLTVTSAQKNPTAFYLCASSIDLFWQINSGANVLTFGAGSRLTVL.

This chain's CDR3 is CASSLARVSTEAFF. In DNA form, the CDR3 reads TGTGCCAGCAGCTTAGCCAGAGTAAGCACTGAAGCTTTCTTT. This sequence joins TRBV11-2 and TRBJ1-1; D not certain. This CDR3 contains 14 residues. V was clipped by 1 base and J by 4 bases, with 10 bases between them. In germline, CDR1 is SGHAT, CDR2 FQNNGV.

The chain links TRBV5-1 to TRBJ2-7, with 9 bases identical to TRBD2. The CDR3 consists of 16 residues. Germline-derived CDR1 and CDR2 are SGHRS and YFSETQ. With V trimmed by 4 bases and J by 1 base, 9 bases remained unmatched. CDR3 region: CASSRGSSGESYEQYF. DNA of the CDR3: TGCGCCAGCAGCCGGGGATCTAGCGGGGAATCCTACGAGCAGTACTTC.

This chain links TRBV7-9 with TRBJ2-2, with a possible D match to TRBD2 (6 bases). V gave up 2 bases and J gave up 6 bases, with 10 bases separating them. Per the germline V gene, CDR1 is SEHNR and CDR2 is FQNEAQ (reference sequence). The CDR3 is 14 residues long. The CDR3 loop reads CASSLSGGSGELFF. Written as DNA, the CDR3 is TGTGCCAGCAGCTTAAGTGGAGGGTCCGGGGAGCTGTTTTTT. The full variable domain, in which reference TRBV7-9 and TRBJ2-2 provide the parts outside the CDR3, is DTGVSQNPRHKITKRGQNVTFRCDPISEHNRLYWYRQTLGQGPEFLTYFQNEAQLEKSRLLSDRFSAERPKGSFSTLEIQRTEQGDSAMYLCASSLSGGSGELFFGEGSRLTVL.

A few counts support this clone. This chain connects TRBV14 to TRBJ2-3; 7 bases line up with TRBD2. The germline CDR1 and CDR2 sequences are SGHDN and FVKESK. The CDR3 extends over 18 amino acids. V was pared by 4 bases and J by 4 bases, with 17 bases of the junction left unmatched. CDR3: CASSPLRTRPSGADTQYF. The CDR3 DNA reads as TGTGCCAGCAGCCCACTGCGGACCCGGCCTAGCGGAGCAGATACGCAGTATTTT.

This clone was detected only a few times. The chain combines TRBV5-6 with TRBJ2-3; D not certain. The CDR3 consists of 13 residues. Germline CDR1 reads SGHDT; CDR2 reads YYEEEE. Trimming shortened V by 0 bases and J by 9 bases, and 11 bases separated the two germline ends. DNA of the CDR3: TGTGCCAGCAGCTTGGCTTCAGGAGCCACGCAGTATTTT. Translating gives CASSLASGATQYF.

The V call is TRBV9, the J call TRBJ2-1, with D perhaps matching TRBD1 (6 bases). Germline CDR1 SGDLS, CDR2 YYNGEE. The CDR3 consists of 13 residues. Trimming left V 4 bases short and J 12 bases short, with 17 bases between. The CDR3 loop reads CASSPTRARGQFF. CDR3 DNA sequence: TGTGCCAGCAGCCCCACCCGGGCCAGGGGGCAGTTCTTC.

This clone appeared once. V is TRBV5-1 and J is TRBJ2-3; 8 bases line up with TRBD2. Germline lookup yields CDR1 SGHRS and CDR2 YFSETQ. There are 14 residues in the CDR3. After removal of 2 bases from V and 11 bases from J, the junction contained 10 bases not matched to a gene. The CDR3 protein is CASSLTSGALRQYF. CDR3 nucleotide sequence: TGCGCCAGCAGCTTAACTAGCGGTGCTCTTCGGCAGTATTTT.

This clone was detected only a few times. This CDR3 is CSVRQGANEQFF. The CDR3 bases are TGCAGCGTCCGACAGGGGGCTAATGAGCAGTTCTTC. This chain uses TRBV29-1 with TRBJ2-1; TRBD1 matches 10 bases. The CDR3 has 12 amino acids. Germline lookup yields CDR1 SQVTM and CDR2 ANQGSEA. Trimming took 6 bases from V and 7 from J; bases not matched to a gene: 3.

This clone was counted once. The chain has TRBV21-1 and TRBJ2-5; the D segment call TRBD1 is taken from the table without a DNA check. TRBV21-1 is given as a pseudogene. The CDR3 is made up of 18 amino acids. CDR3 sequence reads: CARNRDRGPSGRIETQYF. In DNA, the CDR3 is TGTGCCAGAAACCGGGACAGGGGGCCCTCGGGAAGAATAGAGACCCAGTACTTC.

The chain recombines TRBV4-1 with TRBJ1-5; tentative D call: TRBD1 (6 bases). Per germline, CDR1 MGHRA and CDR2 YSYEKL. CDR3 size: 15 residues. The V end was cut by 2 bases, the J end by 7 bases, with 15 bases between. The CDR3 loop reads CASSQTQGSQQPQHF. CDR3 coding DNA: TGCGCCAGCAGCCAAACGCAGGGGTCGCAACAGCCCCAGCATTTT.

The V and J genes are TRBV15 and TRBJ2-7, with 11 bases identical to TRBD2. The CDR3 covers 16 residues. The ends lost 2 bases at V and 0 bases at J; junction bases unmatched: 3. Germline CDR1 and CDR2: LNHNV and YYDKDF (reference sequence). The CDR3 is CATSRMGTSGSYEQYF. The CDR3 coding sequence is TGTGCCACCAGCAGAATGGGGACTAGCGGCTCCTACGAGCAGTACTTC.

The V gene is TRBV2, the J gene TRBJ1-1, with TRBD1 matching 8 bases. CDR3 length: 17 residues. J was trimmed by 0 bases and V by 7 bases; bases with no gene match: 13. The germline CDR1 and CDR2 sequences are SNHLY and FYNNEI. CDR3 sequence: CASKKTGVDGMNTEAFF. The CDR3 coding sequence is TGTGCCAGCAAAAAGACAGGGGTTGATGGAATGAACACTGAAGCTTTCTTT.

CDR3 loop: CASSFTGDGQYF. CDR3 bases: TGTGCCAGCAGCTTCACAGGGGATGGGCAGTACTTC. The V gene is TRBV11-2, the J gene TRBJ2-7; 7 bases line up with TRBD1. This CDR3 is 12 amino acids long. With V trimmed by 3 bases and J by 9 bases, 5 bases remained unmatched. CDR1 is SGHAT and CDR2 is FQNNGV in the germline V gene.

This clone occurred a few times. The same CDR3 can be traced to other DNA sequences in this sample. The chain couples TRBV5-1 to TRBJ2-5; a weak D match, TRBD2 (5 bases). CDR3 size: 14 residues. Germline-derived CDR1 and CDR2 are SGHRS and YFSETQ. The germline V and J ends were trimmed by 0 bases and 2 bases, with 8 bases remaining between them. The CDR3 region is CASSLVGGQETQYF. The CDR3 bases are TGCGCCAGCAGCTTGGTCGGAGGACAAGAGACCCAGTACTTC.

This clone has just a few counts. The rearrangement joins TRBV5-4 to TRBJ2-7, with D possibly being TRBD2 (6 bases). The ends were cut back, 0 bases at V and 1 base at J, with 14 bases in the middle. The CDR3 consists of 16 residues. CDR1 is SGHNT and CDR2 is YYREEE in the germline V gene (reference sequence). CDR3 coding DNA: TGTGCCAGCAGCTTGGCCGGAGGGGTTTCTTCCTACGAGCAGTACTTC. Its protein product is CASSLAGGVSSYEQYF.

In this sample, this clone turned up a few times. The V gene is TRBV25-1, the J gene TRBJ1-2, with D perhaps matching TRBD1 (6 bases). The CDR3 sequence is 18 residues long. Trimming removed 1 base from V and 8 bases from J, with 26 bases in between. Looked up from germline, CDR1 is MGHDK and CDR2 is SYGVNS. DNA for the CDR3: TGTGCCAGCAGTGAATTTAGGGCTCCAGGGGAATTGCCCGTGGGCTACACCTTC. Translating gives CASSEFRAPGELPVGYTF.

The CDR3 DNA is TGCGCCAGCAGCTTGACTCCGACGAACACTGAAGCTTTCTTT. Translated, it gives CASSLTPTNTEAFF. V usage is TRBV5-1 and J usage is TRBJ1-1; D gene ambiguous. Germline V gives CDR1 SGHRS, CDR2 YFSETQ. V was cut by 1 base and J by 1 base, with 8 bases left in between. This CDR3 comprises 14 residues. The complete variable domain, with remaining parts taken from reference TRBV5-1 and TRBJ1-1, reads KAGVTQTPRYLIKTRGQQVTLSCSPISGHRSVSWYQQTPGQGLQFLFEYFSETQRNKGNFPGRFSGRQFSNSRSEMNVSTLELGDSALYLCASSLTPTNTEAFFGQGTRLTVV.

The chain uses TRBV5-1 and TRBJ1-4; D might be TRBD1 (6 bases). The CDR3 is 13 residues long. Deletions cut 0 bases from V and 13 bases from J, with 13 bases between. CDR1 is SGHRS and CDR2 is YFSETQ in the germline V gene. CDR3 residues: CASSLETGPRLFF. CDR3 nucleotides: TGCGCCAGCAGCTTGGAAACAGGGCCCCGACTGTTTTTT.

The gene calls are TRBV19 and TRBJ1-5, with 7 bases fitting TRBD1. Germline lookup yields CDR1 LNHDA and CDR2 SQIVND (reference sequence). V was clipped by 5 bases and J by 5 bases; unmatched bases: 6. This CDR3 spans 14 amino acids. The CDR3 reads CASSYTGEHQPQHF. As DNA, the CDR3 is TGTGCCAGTAGTTATACAGGGGAGCATCAGCCCCAGCATTTT.

The V and J genes are TRBV6-1 and TRBJ1-2; D remains unclear. Germline V gene sequence: CDR1 MNHNS, CDR2 SASEGT. Deletions cut 5 bases from V and 3 bases from J, with 10 bases between. CDR3 length: 13 amino acids. The CDR3 here is CASSPKRDYGYTF. CDR3 coding DNA: TGTGCCAGCAGTCCGAAGCGGGACTATGGCTACACCTTC.